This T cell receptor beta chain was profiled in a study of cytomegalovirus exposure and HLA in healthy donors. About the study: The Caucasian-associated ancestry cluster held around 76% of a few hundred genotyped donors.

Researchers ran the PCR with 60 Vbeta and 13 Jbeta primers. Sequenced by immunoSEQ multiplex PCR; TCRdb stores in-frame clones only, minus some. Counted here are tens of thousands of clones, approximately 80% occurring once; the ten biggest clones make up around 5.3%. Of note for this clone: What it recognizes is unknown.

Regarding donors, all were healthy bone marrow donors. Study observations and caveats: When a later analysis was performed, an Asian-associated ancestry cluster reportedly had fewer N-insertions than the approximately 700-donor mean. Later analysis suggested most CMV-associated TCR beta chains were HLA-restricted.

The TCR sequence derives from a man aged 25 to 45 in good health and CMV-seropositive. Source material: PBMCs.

DNA for the CDR3: TGTGCCAGCAGCCAGTTTAATTCCGGCACTGAAGCTTTCTTT. Translation gives CASSQFNSGTEAFF. The rearrangement links TRBV14 to TRBJ1-1; no firm D call. Germline CDR1 is SGHDN and CDR2 is FVKESK. The CDR3 spans 14 residues. V lost 3 bases, J lost 4 bases, and 12 bases lay in between.